The entry below describes one T cell receptor (beta chain). The germline CDR1 and CDR2 sequences are MNHNY and SVGAGI (reference sequence). The V gene lost 6 bases and the J gene lost 3 bases, with 14 bases spanning the gap. This CDR3 has 14 residues. This record comes from a study of blood T cell repertoires in COVID-19. Original data processing: Amplification of reference gene primers provided the estimated nucleated cell counts. Here immunoSEQ multiplex PCR was the method, and the copy in TCRdb shows in-frame clones only, minus some. D and trimming come from the DNA, and the V and J calls and clone size come from that table. The sample has around 70,000 clones, 91% seen once; the top ten hold 5.5% to 6%.

Sequenced sample: peripheral blood. The TCR originated in a human donor in a cohort sampled during active COVID-19. The genes are TRBV6-6 and TRBJ1-1; tentatively, D is TRBD1 (5 bases). CDR3 protein: CASRGGGGHTEAFF. The CDR3 DNA sequence: TGTGCCAGCAGGGGTGGGGGGGGTCACACTGAAGCTTTCTTT.